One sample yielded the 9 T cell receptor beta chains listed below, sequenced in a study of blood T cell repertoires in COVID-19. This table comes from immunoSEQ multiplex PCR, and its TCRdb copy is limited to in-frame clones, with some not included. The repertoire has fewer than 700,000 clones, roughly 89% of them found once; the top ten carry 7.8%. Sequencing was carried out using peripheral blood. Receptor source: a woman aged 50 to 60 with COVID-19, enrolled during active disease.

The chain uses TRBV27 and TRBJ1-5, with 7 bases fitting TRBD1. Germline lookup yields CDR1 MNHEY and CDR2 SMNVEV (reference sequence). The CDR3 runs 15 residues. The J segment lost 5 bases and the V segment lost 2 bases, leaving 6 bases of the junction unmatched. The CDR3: CASSLTTGPYQPQHF. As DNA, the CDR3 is TGTGCCAGCAGTTTAACGACAGGGCCCTATCAGCCCCAGCATTTT.

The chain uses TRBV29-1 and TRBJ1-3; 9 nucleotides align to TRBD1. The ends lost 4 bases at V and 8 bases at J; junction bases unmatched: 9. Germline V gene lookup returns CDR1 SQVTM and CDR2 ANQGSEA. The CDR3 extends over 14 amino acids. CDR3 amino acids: CSVVGQGLKDTIYF. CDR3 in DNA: TGCAGCGTTGTAGGACAGGGGCTTAAGGACACCATATATTTT.

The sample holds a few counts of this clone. Here the CDR3 reads CASSRGEGGTIGYTF. The CDR3, as DNA: TGTGCCAGTAGTCGGGGGGAAGGAGGGACTATTGGCTACACCTTC. The gene calls are TRBV19 and TRBJ1-2, with TRBD1 as a possible D gene (5 bases). This CDR3 is built from 15 residues. Germline CDR1 reads LNHDA; CDR2 reads SQIVND (reference sequence). Trimming cost V 5 bases and J 7 bases, with 20 bases left between them.

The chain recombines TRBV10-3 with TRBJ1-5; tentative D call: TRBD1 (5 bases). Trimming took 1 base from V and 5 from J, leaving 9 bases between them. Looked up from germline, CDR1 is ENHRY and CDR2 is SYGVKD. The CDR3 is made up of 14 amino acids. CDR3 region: CAISEFRADQPQHF. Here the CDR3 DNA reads TGTGCCATCAGTGAGTTCAGGGCTGATCAGCCCCAGCATTTT.

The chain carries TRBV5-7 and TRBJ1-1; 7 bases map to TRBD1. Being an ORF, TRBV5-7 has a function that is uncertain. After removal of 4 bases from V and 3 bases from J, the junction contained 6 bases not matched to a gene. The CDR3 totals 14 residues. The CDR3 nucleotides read TGTGCCAGCAGCGAACCCGGACAGGACACTGAAGCTTTCTTT. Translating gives CASSEPGQDTEAFF.

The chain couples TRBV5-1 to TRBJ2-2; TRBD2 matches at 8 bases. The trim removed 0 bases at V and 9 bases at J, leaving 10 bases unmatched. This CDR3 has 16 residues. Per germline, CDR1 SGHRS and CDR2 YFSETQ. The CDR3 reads CASSLAVGGANRELFF. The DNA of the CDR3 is TGCGCCAGCAGCTTGGCTGTCGGGGGGGCCAATCGGGAGCTGTTTTTT.

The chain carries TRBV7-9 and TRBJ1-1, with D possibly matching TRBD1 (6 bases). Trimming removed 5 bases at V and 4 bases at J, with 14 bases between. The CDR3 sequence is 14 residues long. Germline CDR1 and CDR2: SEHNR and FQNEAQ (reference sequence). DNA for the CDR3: TGTGCCAGCAGCCTAGTAGGACAGACCACTGAAGCTTTCTTT. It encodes CASSLVGQTTEAFF.

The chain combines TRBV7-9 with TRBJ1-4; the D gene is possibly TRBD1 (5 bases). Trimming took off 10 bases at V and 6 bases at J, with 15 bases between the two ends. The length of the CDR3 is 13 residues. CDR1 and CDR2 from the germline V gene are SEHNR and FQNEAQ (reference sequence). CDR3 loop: CATRPQVDEKLFF. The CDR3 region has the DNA TGTGCCACCCGTCCACAGGTGGATGAAAAACTGTTTTTT.

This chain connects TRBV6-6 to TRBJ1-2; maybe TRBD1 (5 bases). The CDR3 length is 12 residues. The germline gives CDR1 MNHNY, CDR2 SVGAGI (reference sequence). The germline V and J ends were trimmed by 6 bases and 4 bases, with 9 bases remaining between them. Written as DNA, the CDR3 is TGTGCCAGCAGATCGGGACTCTATGGCTACACCTTC. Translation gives CASRSGLYGYTF.